The 2 T cell receptor beta chains listed next were all sequenced from one sample in a study of regulatory T cells in long-lasting Graves disease. Assembly of TCR beta libraries relied on iRepertoire HTBI primers together with Arm-PCR of CDR3 regions. MiXCR, applied by TCRdb to the multiplex PCR reads, yields one record per CDR3 protein. This repertoire shows about 240,000 distinct CDR3 sequences, about 19% found once; its top ten account for more than 11%. Sample time point: newly diagnosed GD, antithyroid drugs for less than 3 months. From RNA extracted from PBMCs, the TCR library was made. The sequencing used peripheral blood mononuclear cells (PBMCs), collected at new diagnosis, from a patient treated with antithyroid drugs. The source of these receptors is a female donor with Graves disease.

The gene calls are TRBV5-8 and TRBJ2-1, with 12 bases identical to TRBD1. Germline CDR1 is SGHTS and CDR2 is YDEGEE. V shed 4 bases, J shed 7 bases, and the junction held 6 bases outside the gene matches. The CDR3 totals 15 residues. For the CDR3, the DNA is TGTGCCAGCAGCCCGGGGACAGGGGGCAAGAATGAGCAGTTCTTC. This sequence encodes CASSPGTGGKNEQFF. Full variable domain (rest looked up from reference TRBV5-8 and TRBJ2-1): EAGVTQSPTHLIKTRGQQATLRCSPISGHTSVYWYQQALGLGLQFLLWYDEGEERNRGNFPPRFSGRQFPNYSSELNVNALELEDSALYLCASSPGTGGKNEQFFGPGTRLTVL.

This clonotype has ten or more counts. This chain joins TRBV5-1 and TRBJ1-4, with a weak D call TRBD1 (5 bases). With 4 bases removed from V and 3 bases from J, the gap between germline ends came to 22 bases. CDR1 SGHRS and CDR2 YFSETQ come from the germline V gene. This CDR3 region has 18 residues. Here the CDR3 reads CASSPGRETYRPNEKLFF. CDR3 coding DNA: TGCGCCAGCAGCCCGGGACGGGAGACGTACAGGCCTAATGAAAAACTGTTTTTT.